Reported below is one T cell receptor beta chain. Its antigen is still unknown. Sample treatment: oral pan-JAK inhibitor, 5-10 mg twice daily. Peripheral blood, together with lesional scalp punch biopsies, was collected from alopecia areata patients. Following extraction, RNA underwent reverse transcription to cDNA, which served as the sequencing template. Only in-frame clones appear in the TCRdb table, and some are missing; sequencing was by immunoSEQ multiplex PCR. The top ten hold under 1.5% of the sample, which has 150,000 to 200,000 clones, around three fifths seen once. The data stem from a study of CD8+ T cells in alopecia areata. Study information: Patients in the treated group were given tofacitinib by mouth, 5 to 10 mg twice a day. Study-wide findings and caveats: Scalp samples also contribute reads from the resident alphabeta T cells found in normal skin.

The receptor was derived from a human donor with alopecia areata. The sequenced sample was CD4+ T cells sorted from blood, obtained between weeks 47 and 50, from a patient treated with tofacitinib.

CDR3 bases: TGTGCCAGCAGCGTTGTCGAGGGACAGCGGAGGGAGCAGTACTTC. Translating gives CASSVVEGQRREQYF. The chain combines TRBV7-2 with TRBJ2-7; 7 nucleotides agree with TRBD1. The CDR3 loop spans 15 amino acids. Germline V CDR1 and CDR2: SGHTA, FQGNSA. V lost 5 bases and J lost 7; bases outside the gene matches: 14.